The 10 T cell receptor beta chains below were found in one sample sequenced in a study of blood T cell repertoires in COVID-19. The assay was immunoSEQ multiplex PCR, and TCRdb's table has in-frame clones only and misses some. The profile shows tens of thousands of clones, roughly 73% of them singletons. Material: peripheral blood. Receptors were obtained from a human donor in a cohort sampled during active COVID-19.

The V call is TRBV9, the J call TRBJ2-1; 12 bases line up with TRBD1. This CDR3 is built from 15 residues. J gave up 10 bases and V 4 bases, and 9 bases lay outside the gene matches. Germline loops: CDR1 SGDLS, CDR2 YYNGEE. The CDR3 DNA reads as TGTGCCAGCAGCAACCGGGACAGGGGGCTGGACGAGCAGTTCTTC. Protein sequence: CASSNRDRGLDEQFF. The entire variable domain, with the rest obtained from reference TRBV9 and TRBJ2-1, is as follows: DSGVTQTPKHLITATGQRVTLRCSPRSGDLSVYWYQQSLDQGLQFLIQYYNGEERAKGNILERFSAQQFPDLHSELNLSSLELGDSALYFCASSNRDRGLDEQFFGPGTRLTVL.

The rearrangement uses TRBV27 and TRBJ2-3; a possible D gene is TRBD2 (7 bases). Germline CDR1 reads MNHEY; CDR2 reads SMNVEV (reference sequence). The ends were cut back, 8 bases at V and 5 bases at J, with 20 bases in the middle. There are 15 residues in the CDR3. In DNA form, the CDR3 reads TGTGCCAGCCGGAATACGGGGGGCTTGCTAGATACGCAGTATTTT. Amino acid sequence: CASRNTGGLLDTQYF.

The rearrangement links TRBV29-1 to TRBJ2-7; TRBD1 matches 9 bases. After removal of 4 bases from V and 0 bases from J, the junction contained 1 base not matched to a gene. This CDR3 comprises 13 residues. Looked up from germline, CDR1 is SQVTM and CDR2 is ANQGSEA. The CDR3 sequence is CSVVTGGSYEQYF. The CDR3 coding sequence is TGCAGCGTTGTGACAGGGGGCTCCTACGAGCAGTACTTC.

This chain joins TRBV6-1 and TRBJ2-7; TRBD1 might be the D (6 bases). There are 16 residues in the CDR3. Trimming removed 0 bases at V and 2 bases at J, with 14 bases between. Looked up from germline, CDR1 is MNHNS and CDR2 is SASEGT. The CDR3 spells CASSEALSRTAYEQYF. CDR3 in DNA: TGTGCCAGCAGTGAAGCGCTAAGTCGGACAGCCTACGAGCAGTACTTC.

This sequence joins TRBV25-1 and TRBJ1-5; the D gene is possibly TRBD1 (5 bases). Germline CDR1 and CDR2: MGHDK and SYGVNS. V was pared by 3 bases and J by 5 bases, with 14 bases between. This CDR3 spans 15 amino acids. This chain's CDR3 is CASSDPKQGDQPQHF. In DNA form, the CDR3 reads TGTGCCAGCAGTGATCCCAAGCAGGGTGATCAGCCCCAGCATTTT.

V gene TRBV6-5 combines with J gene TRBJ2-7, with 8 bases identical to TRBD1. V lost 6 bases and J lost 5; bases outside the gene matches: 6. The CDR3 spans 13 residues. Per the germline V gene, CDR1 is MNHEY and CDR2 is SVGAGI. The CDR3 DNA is TGTGCCAGCAGCTCGGACAGGGAACACGAGCAGTACTTC. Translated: CASSSDREHEQYF.

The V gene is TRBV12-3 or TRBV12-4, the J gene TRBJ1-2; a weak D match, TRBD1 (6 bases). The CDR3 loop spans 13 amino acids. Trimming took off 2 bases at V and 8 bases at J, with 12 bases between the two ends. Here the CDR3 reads CASSLPPGDGYTF. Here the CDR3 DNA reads TGTGCCAGCAGTTTACCCCCAGGGGACGGCTACACCTTC.

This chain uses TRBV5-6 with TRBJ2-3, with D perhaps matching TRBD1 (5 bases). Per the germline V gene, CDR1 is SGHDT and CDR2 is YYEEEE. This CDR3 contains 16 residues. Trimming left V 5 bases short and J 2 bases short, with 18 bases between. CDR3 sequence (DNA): TGTGCCAGCAGACCAGGGCTTAGACCCACCACAGATACGCAGTATTTT. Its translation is CASRPGLRPTTDTQYF.

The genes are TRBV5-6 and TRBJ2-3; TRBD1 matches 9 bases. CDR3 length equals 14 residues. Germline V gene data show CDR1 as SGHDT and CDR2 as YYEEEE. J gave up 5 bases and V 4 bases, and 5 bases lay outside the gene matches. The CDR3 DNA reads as TGTGCCAGCAGCGCCCGGGACAGGGTAGATACGCAGTATTTT. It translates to CASSARDRVDTQYF. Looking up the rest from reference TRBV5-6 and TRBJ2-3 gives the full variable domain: DAGVTQSPTHLIKTRGQQVTLRCSPKSGHDTVSWYQQALGQGPQFIFQYYEEEERQRGNFPDRFSGHQFPNYSSELNVNALLLGDSALYLCASSARDRVDTQYFGPGTRLTVL.

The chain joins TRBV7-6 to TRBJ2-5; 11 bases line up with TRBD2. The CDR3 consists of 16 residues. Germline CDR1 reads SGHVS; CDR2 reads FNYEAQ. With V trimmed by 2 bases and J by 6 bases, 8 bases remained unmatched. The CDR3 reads CASSLLAGGLHQTQYF. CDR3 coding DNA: TGTGCCAGCAGCTTATTAGCGGGGGGGCTTCACCAGACCCAGTACTTC.